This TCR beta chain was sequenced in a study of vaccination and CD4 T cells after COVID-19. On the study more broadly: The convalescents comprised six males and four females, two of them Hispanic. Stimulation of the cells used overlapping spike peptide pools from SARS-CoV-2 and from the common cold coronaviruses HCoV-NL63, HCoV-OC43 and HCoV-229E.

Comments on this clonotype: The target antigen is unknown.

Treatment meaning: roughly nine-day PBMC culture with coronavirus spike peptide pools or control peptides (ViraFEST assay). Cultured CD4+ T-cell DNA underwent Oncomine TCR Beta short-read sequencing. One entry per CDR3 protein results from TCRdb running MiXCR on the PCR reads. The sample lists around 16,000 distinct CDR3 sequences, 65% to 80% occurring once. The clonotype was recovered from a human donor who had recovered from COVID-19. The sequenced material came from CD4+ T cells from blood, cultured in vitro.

CDR3 nucleotide sequence: TGTGCCAGCAGCTTAGGCGGGGATTCTTACGAGCAGTACTTC. Its protein is CASSLGGDSYEQYF. The genes are TRBV7-9 and TRBJ2-7, with D maybe TRBD2 (6 bases). Germline V CDR1 and CDR2: SEHNR, FQNEAQ (reference sequence). CDR3 length: 14 amino acids. Trimming took off 1 base at V and 4 bases at J, with 11 bases between the two ends. Filled out from reference TRBV7-9 and TRBJ2-7, the complete variable domain reads DTGVSQNPRHKITKRGQNVTFRCDPISEHNRLYWYRQTLGQGPEFLTYFQNEAQLEKSRLLSDRFSAERPKGSFSTLEIQRTEQGDSAMYLCASSLGGDSYEQYFGPGTRLTVT.